This TCR beta chain was recorded in a study of blood T cell repertoires in COVID-19. Study-level background: Sources were T cells, B-cell-depleted T cells, or PBMCs; the material itself was cDNA or gDNA.

The method was immunoSEQ multiplex PCR; TCRdb's version includes in-frame clones alone and lacks a portion of them. The table includes hundreds of thousands of clones, more than 70% detected once. The CDR3 has 16 residues. Germline V gene data show CDR1 as SGHRS and CDR2 as YFSETQ. Trimming left V 0 bases short and J 5 bases short, with 16 bases between. This clone has only one observation. The material sequenced was PBMCs or T cells enriched from blood (not recorded which). The sequence came from a woman in her fifties or sixties in a cohort exposed to, infected with or recovered from COVID-19 (not recorded which). The chain recombines TRBV5-1 with TRBJ2-3, with D perhaps TRBD2 (6 bases). As DNA, the CDR3 is TGCGCCAGCAGCTTGGCCGGCGGGATTACAGTAGATACGCAGTATTTT. Its translation: CASSLAGGITVDTQYF.